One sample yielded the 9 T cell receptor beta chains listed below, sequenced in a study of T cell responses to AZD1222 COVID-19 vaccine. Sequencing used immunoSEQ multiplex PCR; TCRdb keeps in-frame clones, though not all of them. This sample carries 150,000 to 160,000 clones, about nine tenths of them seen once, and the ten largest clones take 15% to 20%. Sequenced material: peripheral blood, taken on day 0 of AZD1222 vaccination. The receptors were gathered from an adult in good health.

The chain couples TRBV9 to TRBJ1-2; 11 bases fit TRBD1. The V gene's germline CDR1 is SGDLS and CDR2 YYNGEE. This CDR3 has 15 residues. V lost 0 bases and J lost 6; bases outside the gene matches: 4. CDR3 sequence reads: CASSVGRTGGDGYTF. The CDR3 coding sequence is TGTGCCAGCAGCGTAGGGAGGACAGGGGGCGATGGCTACACCTTC.

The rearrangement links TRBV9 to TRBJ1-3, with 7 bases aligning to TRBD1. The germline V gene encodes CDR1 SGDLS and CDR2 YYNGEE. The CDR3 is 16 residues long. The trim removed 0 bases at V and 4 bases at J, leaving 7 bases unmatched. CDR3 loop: CASSVEVRGPGNTIYF. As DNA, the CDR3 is TGTGCCAGCAGCGTAGAGGTGAGGGGGCCCGGAAACACCATATATTTT.

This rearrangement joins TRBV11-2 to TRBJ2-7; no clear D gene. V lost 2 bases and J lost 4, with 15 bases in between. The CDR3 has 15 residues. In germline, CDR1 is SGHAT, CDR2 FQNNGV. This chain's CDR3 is CASSLFRRESYEQYF. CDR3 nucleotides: TGTGCCAGCAGCTTATTTCGGAGAGAGTCTTACGAGCAGTACTTC. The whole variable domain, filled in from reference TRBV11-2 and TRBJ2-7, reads EAGVAQSPRYKIIEKRQSVAFWCNPISGHATLYWYQQILGQGPKLLIQFQNNGVVDDSQLPKDRFSAERLKGVDSTLKIQPAKLEDSAVYLCASSLFRRESYEQYFGPGTRLTVT.

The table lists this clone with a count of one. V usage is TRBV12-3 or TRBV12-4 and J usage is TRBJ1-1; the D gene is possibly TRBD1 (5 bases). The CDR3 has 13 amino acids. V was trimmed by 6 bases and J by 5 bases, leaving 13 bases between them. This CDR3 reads CASSPTGRTEAFF. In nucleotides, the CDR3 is TGTGCCAGCAGCCCAACAGGAAGGACTGAAGCTTTCTTT.

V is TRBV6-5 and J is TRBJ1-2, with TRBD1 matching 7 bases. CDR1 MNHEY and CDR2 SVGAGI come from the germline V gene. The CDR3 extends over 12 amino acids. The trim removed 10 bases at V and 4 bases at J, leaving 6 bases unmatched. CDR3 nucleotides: TGTGCCACCTCTCAGGGGGGCTATGGCTACACCTTC. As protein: CATSQGGYGYTF.

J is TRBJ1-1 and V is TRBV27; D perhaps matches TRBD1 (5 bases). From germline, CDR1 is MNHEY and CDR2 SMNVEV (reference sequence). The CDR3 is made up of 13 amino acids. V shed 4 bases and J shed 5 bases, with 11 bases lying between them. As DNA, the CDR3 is TGTGCCAGCAGTTGGGCTGGGGGGACTGAAGCTTTCTTT. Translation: CASSWAGGTEAFF.

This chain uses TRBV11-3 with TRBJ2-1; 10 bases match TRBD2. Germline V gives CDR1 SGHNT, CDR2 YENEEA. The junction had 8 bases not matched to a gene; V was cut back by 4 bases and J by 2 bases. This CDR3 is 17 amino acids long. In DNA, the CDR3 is TGTGCCAGCAGCTCCTCCCCCACTAGCGGGACCTACAATGAGCAGTTCTTC. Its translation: CASSSSPTSGTYNEQFF.

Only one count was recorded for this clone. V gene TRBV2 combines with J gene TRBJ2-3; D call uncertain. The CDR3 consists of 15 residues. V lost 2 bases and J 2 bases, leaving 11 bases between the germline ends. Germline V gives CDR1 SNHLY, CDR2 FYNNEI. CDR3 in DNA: TGTGCCAGCAGTGAATCGATCAGTTTCACAGATACGCAGTATTTT. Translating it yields CASSESISFTDTQYF.

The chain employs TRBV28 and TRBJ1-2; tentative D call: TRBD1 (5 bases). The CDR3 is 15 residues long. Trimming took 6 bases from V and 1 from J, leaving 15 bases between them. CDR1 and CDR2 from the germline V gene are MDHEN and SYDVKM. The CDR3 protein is CASSQGHQRNYGYTF. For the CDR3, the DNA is TGTGCCAGCAGCCAAGGACACCAACGTAACTATGGCTACACCTTC.